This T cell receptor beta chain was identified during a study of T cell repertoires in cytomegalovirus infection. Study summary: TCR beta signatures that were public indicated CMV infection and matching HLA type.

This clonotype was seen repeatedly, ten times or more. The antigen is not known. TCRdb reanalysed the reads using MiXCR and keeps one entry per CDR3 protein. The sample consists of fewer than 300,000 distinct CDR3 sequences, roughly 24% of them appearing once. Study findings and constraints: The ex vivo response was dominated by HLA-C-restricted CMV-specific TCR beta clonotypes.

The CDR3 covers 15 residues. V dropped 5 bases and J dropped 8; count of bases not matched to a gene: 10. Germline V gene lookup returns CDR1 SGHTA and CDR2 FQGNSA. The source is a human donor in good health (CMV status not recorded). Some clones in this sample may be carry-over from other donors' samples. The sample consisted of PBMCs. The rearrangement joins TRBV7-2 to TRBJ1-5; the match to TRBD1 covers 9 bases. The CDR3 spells CASSPSFDRGEPQHF. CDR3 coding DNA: TGTGCCAGCAGCCCCTCCTTTGACAGGGGGGAGCCCCAGCATTTT.